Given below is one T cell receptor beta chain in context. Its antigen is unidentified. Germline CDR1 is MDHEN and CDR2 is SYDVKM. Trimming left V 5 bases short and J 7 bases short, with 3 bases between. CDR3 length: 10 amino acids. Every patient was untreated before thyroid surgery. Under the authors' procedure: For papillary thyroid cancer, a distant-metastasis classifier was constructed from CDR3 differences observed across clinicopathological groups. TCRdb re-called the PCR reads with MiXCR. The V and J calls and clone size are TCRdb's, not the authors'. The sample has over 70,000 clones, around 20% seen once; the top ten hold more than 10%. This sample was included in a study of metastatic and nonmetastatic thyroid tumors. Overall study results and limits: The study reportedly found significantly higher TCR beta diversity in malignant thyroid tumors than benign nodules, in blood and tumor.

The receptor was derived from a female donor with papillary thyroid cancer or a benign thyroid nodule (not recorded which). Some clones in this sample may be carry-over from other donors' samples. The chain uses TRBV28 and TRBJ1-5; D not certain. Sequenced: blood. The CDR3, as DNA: TGTGCCAGCAGTAGGCAGCCCCAGCATTTT. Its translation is CASSRQPQHF.